Listed here are 15 T cell receptor beta chains from one sample, sequenced in a study of blood T cell repertoires in COVID-19. Assay used: immunoSEQ multiplex PCR; TCRdb lists only in-frame clones, some missing. The table lists fewer than 250,000 clones, around nine tenths of them singletons, with around 1.7% in the top ten. Sequencing was carried out using peripheral blood. All receptors derive from a woman aged 55-70 years who had recovered from COVID-19.

The CDR3 bases are TGTGCCAGCACCGAAACAGGGGGCCGGACCTACGAGCAGTACTTC. This gives the protein CASTETGGRTYEQYF. V and J are TRBV27 and TRBJ2-7; 9 nucleotides align to TRBD1. From germline, CDR1 is MNHEY and CDR2 SMNVEV (reference sequence). Unmatched junction bases numbered 9, after V lost 7 bases and J lost 2 bases. The CDR3 consists of 15 residues.

In regard to this clone: At the DNA level, this CDR3 is encoded by other sequences in the same sample as well. The gene calls are TRBV7-2 and TRBJ1-5; no reliable D call. V was trimmed by 1 base and J by 3 bases, leaving 7 bases between them. CDR3 length equals 14 residues. Per germline, CDR1 SGHTA and CDR2 FQGNSA. The CDR3 region has the DNA TGTGCCAGCAGCTTAGGGAGAGCCAATCAGCCCCAGCATTTT. It specifies CASSLGRANQPQHF.

This chain links TRBV9 with TRBJ1-1; tentative D call: TRBD1 (5 bases). Deletions cut 3 bases from V and 5 bases from J, with 11 bases between. Germline CDR1 SGDLS, CDR2 YYNGEE. The CDR3 length is 13 residues. CDR3 coding DNA: TGTGCCAGCAGCGCGAGGAGGGGAACTGAAGCTTTCTTT. Translated, it gives CASSARRGTEAFF.

V and J are TRBV7-3 and TRBJ1-5; D not resolved. Germline lookup yields CDR1 SGHTA and CDR2 FQGTGA. V was pared by 4 bases and J by 4 bases, with 8 bases between. The CDR3 spans 13 residues. CDR3 DNA sequence: TGTGCCAGCAGCTCCCTCCCTAATCAGCCCCAGCATTTT. Protein product: CASSSLPNQPQHF.

J is TRBJ1-4 and V is TRBV7-9, with D possibly matching TRBD1 (6 bases). Germline assignment: CDR1 SEHNR and CDR2 FQNEAQ (reference sequence). Trimming cost V 7 bases and J 6 bases, with 15 bases left between them. CDR3 size: 14 residues. The DNA for the CDR3 is TGTGCCAGCACTAGGGCAGGGGTTGATGAAAAACTGTTTTTT. Translation gives CASTRAGVDEKLFF.

The chain is built from TRBV28 and TRBJ2-5; weak D call: TRBD1 (5 bases). Trimming removed 6 bases from V and 4 bases from J, with 12 bases in between. The CDR3 length is 13 residues. Germline CDR1 MDHEN, CDR2 SYDVKM. CDR3 nucleotide sequence: TGTGCCAGCAGAGTCTCAGGGCTAGAGACCCAGTACTTC. Protein sequence: CASRVSGLETQYF.

Details on this clone: Other DNA sequences from this sample encode an identical CDR3 as well. The DNA for the CDR3 is TGCAGTGCTAGCCGCGGGTCCGAGCAGTACTTC. Its translation is CSASRGSEQYF. This chain links TRBV20-1 with TRBJ2-7; D possibly corresponds to TRBD2 (5 bases). Germline V gene lookup returns CDR1 DFQATT and CDR2 SNEGSKA (reference sequence). This CDR3 is built from 11 residues. The V and J ends lost 3 bases and 6 bases respectively, with 9 bases between them.

V and J are TRBV5-8 and TRBJ2-2; D may be TRBD2 (5 bases). V lost 0 bases to trimming and J lost 2 bases, with 8 bases between them. The CDR3 contains 15 residues. The V gene's germline CDR1 is SGHTS and CDR2 YDEGEE. The CDR3 nucleotides read TGTGCCAGCAGCTTGGTTGCGGGTAACACCGGGGAGCTGTTTTTT. Translated, it gives CASSLVAGNTGELFF.

The rearrangement links TRBV6-6 to TRBJ1-4, with D unresolved. V shed 6 bases and J shed 8 bases, with 19 bases lying between them. The germline V gene has CDR1 MNHNY and CDR2 SVGAGI (reference sequence). This CDR3 region has 15 residues. The CDR3: CASSWGRGMGEKLFF. As DNA, the CDR3 is TGTGCCAGCAGCTGGGGTAGAGGGATGGGGGAAAAACTGTTTTTT.

V and J are TRBV21-1 and TRBJ1-1. TRBV21-1 constitutes a pseudogene. This CDR3 contains 14 residues. The CDR3: CASSNRSSATEAFF. CDR3 nucleotide sequence: TGTGCCAGCAGCAACCGATCCAGCGCCACTGAAGCTTTCTTT.

The CDR3, as DNA: TGCGCCAGCAGCTCCCCCGCCCGGGGGGCGGGGGGCTACACCTTC. It is translated as CASSSPARGAGGYTF. The chain employs TRBV5-1 and TRBJ1-2; weak D call: TRBD1 (6 bases). The CDR3 loop spans 15 amino acids. Germline V gene data show CDR1 as SGHRS and CDR2 as YFSETQ. The V end lost 3 bases, the J end lost 8 bases, and 20 bases lay between the germline ends.

The gene calls are TRBV9 and TRBJ2-7, with a possible D match to TRBD1 (5 bases). This CDR3 has 14 residues. Germline lookup yields CDR1 SGDLS and CDR2 YYNGEE. The V end was cut by 0 bases, the J end by 5 bases, with 12 bases between. This CDR3 is CASSVALWGDEQYF. CDR3 bases: TGTGCCAGCAGCGTAGCTTTATGGGGCGACGAGCAGTACTTC.

This chain connects TRBV7-2 to TRBJ2-5; 8 nucleotides align to TRBD2. The junction had 12 bases not matched to a gene; V was cut back by 3 bases and J by 3 bases. CDR3 size: 17 residues. CDR1 is SGHTA, CDR2 FQGNSA, per germline. CDR3 DNA: TGTGCCAGCAGCTTTCAACCGTACCTGCGGGGGGAAGAGACCCAGTACTTC. Protein: CASSFQPYLRGEETQYF.

The rearrangement joins TRBV5-1 to TRBJ1-3; possibly TRBD1 for D (6 bases). The CDR3 is 16 residues long. V gave up 2 bases and J gave up 8 bases, with 20 bases separating them. The germline CDR1 and CDR2 sequences are SGHRS and YFSETQ. CDR3 loop: CASSLNGQSLGHTIYF. CDR3 bases: TGCGCCAGCAGCTTAAACGGACAGAGCCTAGGTCACACCATATATTTT.

This chain joins TRBV7-3 and TRBJ2-7, with D possibly TRBD2 on 6 matching bases. Germline-derived CDR1 and CDR2 are SGHTA and FQGTGA. Trimming shortened V by 5 bases and J by 6 bases, and 8 bases separated the two germline ends. This CDR3 has 11 amino acids. As DNA, the CDR3 is TGTGCCAGCAGCGCCGGGGGCGAGCAGTACTTC. It is translated as CASSAGGEQYF. The full variable domain, rest sourced from reference TRBV7-3 and TRBJ2-7, is GAGVSQTPSNKVTEKGKYVELRCDPISGHTALYWYRQSLGQGPEFLIYFQGTGAADDSGLPNDRFFAVRPEGSVSTLKIQRTERGDSAVYLCASSAGGEQYFGPGTRLTVT.